This TCR beta chain was recovered during a study of Tregs in tolerant kidney transplant recipients. Study conclusions and caveats: No direct test of biological reproducibility was done here. Tregs expanded with activated donor B cells seemed most donor-specific.

The repertoire was sequenced with immunoSEQ multiplex PCR; TCRdb's copy has only in-frame clones and lacks some. Here the sample table reports approximately 30,000 clones. Concerning this clone: Its target is not known. The CDR3 extends 3 residues past the end of the read, so its final part is completed from the germline J gene.

This CDR3 is 13 amino acids long. Looked up from germline, CDR1 is LNHDA and CDR2 is SQIVND (reference sequence). V was shortened by 7 bases and J by 1 base, with 10 bases between the two germline ends. V is TRBV19 and J is TRBJ1-1; no definite D call. The sample here was CD8+ T cells from blood, taken before the transplant. The sequence came from a human donor who received a combined kidney and bone marrow transplant. The CDR3 sequence: CASTPSRNTEAFF. The CDR3 bases that were read are TGTGCCAGTACACCGAGTAGGAACACTGAA.